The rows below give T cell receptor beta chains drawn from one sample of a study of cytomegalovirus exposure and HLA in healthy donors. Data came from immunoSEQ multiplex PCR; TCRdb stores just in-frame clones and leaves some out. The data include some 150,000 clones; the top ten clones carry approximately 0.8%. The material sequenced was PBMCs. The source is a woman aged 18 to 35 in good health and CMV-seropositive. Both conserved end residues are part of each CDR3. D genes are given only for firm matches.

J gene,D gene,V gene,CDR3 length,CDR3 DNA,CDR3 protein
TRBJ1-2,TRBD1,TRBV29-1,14,TGCAGCGCCCGACGCGGGACAGATAACTATGGCTACACCTTC,CSARRGTDNYGYTF
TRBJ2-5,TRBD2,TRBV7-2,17,TGTGCCAGCAGCGCCTCCCTACTAGCGGAGCTGGTAGAGACCCAGTACTTC,CASSASLLAELVETQYF
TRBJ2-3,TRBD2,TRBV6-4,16,TGTGCCAGCAGTGAAGGGACTAGCGGTTACACAGATACGCAGTATTTT,CASSEGTSGYTDTQYF
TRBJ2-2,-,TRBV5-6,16,TGTGCCAGCAGCTTGCCCCGGGAACAACTTACCGGGGAGCTGTTTTTT,CASSLPREQLTGELFF
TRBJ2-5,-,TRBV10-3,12,TGTGCCATAAGGAGGGCCGAGGAGGAGCAGTACTTC,CAIRRAEEEQYF
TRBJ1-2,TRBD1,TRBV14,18,TGTGCCAGCAGCCAACTACCCGGACAGGGACCTAACCACTATGGCTACACCTTC,CASSQLPGQGPNHYGYTF
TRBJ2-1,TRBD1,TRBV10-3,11,TGTGCCTCGGGGACAGCGAATGAGCAGTTCTTC,CASGTANEQFF
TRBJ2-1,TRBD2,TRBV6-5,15,TGTGCCAGCGTCAGTTGGACTAGCGGGGGGGATGAGCAGTTCTTC,CASVSWTSGGDEQFF
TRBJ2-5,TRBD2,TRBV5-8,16,TGTGCCAGCAGCACCGGGACTAGCGCCTCCCAAGAGACCCAGTACTTC,CASSTGTSASQETQYF
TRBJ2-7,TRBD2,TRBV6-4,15,TGTGCCAGCAGACAACTAGCGGCCCCTCCCCACGAGCAGTACTTC,CASRQLAAPPHEQYF